Below, one T cell receptor (beta chain) is given with its context. Its matching antigen is unknown. These data belong to a study of shared clonotypes between healthy human individuals. The wider study: For every donor, three CD4 naive, three CD4 memory, two CD8 naive and one CD8 memory plates were used.

There are 14 residues in the CDR3. Germline V gene sequence: CDR1 SGHTA, CDR2 FQGNSA. Trimming at V came to 6 bases and at J to 8 bases, leaving 10 bases not matched to a gene. The DNA input per sorted-subset replicate PCR was roughly 0.2 ug, corresponding to 28,000 or so T cell genomes. Some clones are missing from TCRdb's copy, which holds only in-frame ones; the method was immunoSEQ multiplex PCR. This sample yields under 2,500,000 clones, of which 95% are seen a single time; about 0.13% belongs to the top ten. Regarding the study as a whole: The study's rarefaction showed incomplete sorted-subset sequencing despite large depth.

The rearrangement uses TRBV7-2 and TRBJ1-2; 9 bases are shared with TRBD1. Sequences were obtained from naive CD4+ T cells sorted from blood. Subset noted: CD45RA+ positively selected. This receptor was obtained from a young man in good health. CDR3 residues: CASSPGTGLRGYTF. The CDR3 nucleotides read TGTGCCAGCAGTCCCGGGACAGGGTTACGGGGCTACACCTTC.